A single sample is the source of the 6 T cell receptor beta chains below, sequenced in a study of blood T cells in healthy people across ages. Through a sample-barcoded 5' primer and a J-beta primer mix, a second PCR was run for about 6 to 11 cycles. In TCRdb, the 5' RACE reads were re-called with MiXCR into one record per CDR3 protein. Of approximately 780,000 distinct CDR3 sequences in the sample, around a quarter were seen once. These records were also assigned to another study, of T cells of mothers and their children.

The sequencing input was blood. These receptors were taken from a boy younger than 18 in good health.

V is TRBV28 and J is TRBJ2-5; no reliable D call. Per germline, CDR1 MDHEN and CDR2 SYDVKM. Trimming shortened V by 6 bases and J by 14 bases, and 16 bases separated the two germline ends. This CDR3 comprises 11 residues. CDR3 sequence reads: CASRSGARAYF. Here the CDR3 DNA reads TGTGCCAGCAGATCCGGCGCGCGAGCCTACTTC.

Only a few counts were recorded for this clonotype. V and J are TRBV2 and TRBJ2-5; tentative D call: TRBD2 (6 bases). V was pared by 3 bases and J by 4 bases, with 12 bases between. The CDR3 runs 14 residues. In germline, CDR1 is SNHLY, CDR2 FYNNEI. The chain's CDR3 is CASSEQGLGETQYF. The CDR3 coding sequence is TGTGCCAGCAGTGAGCAGGGACTGGGAGAGACCCAGTACTTC.

The CDR3 coding sequence is TGCGCCAGCAGCTTGGGACGGGGTAGCGTTAACGAGCAGTACTTC. Protein: CASSLGRGSVNEQYF. This rearrangement joins TRBV5-1 to TRBJ2-7, with D possibly being TRBD2 (5 bases). The V and J ends lost 0 bases and 5 bases respectively, with 15 bases between them. The CDR3 runs 15 residues. From germline, CDR1 is SGHRS and CDR2 YFSETQ. Full variable domain (missing parts from reference TRBV5-1 and TRBJ2-7): KAGVTQTPRYLIKTRGQQVTLSCSPISGHRSVSWYQQTPGQGLQFLFEYFSETQRNKGNFPGRFSGRQFSNSRSEMNVSTLELGDSALYLCASSLGRGSVNEQYFGPGTRLTVT.

The V call is TRBV12-3 or TRBV12-4, the J call TRBJ2-3; 7 nucleotides align to TRBD2. Trimming took 5 bases from V and 7 from J; bases not matched to a gene: 12. CDR3 length: 15 amino acids. The CDR3, as DNA: TGTGCCAGCAGTCCTCAAGCGGGGCCTTGGAATACGCAGTATTTT. Its translation: CASSPQAGPWNTQYF.

The rearrangement links TRBV7-9 to TRBJ2-5; D might be TRBD1 (5 bases). TRBJ2-1 matches the DNA end more closely, so the J call is doubtful. Germline loops: CDR1 SEHNR, CDR2 FQNEAQ (reference sequence). The CDR3 consists of 13 residues. CDR3 in DNA: TGTGCCAGCAGTCAACAGGTCTACAATGAGCAGTTCTTC. Its translation: CASSQQVYNEQFF.

There are a few counts of this clonotype. J is TRBJ1-2 and V is TRBV6-5; maybe TRBD1 (6 bases). The ends were cut back, 1 base at V and 5 bases at J, with 11 bases in the middle. The CDR3 is 14 residues long. Germline V gene sequence: CDR1 MNHEY, CDR2 SVGAGI. CDR3 nucleotides: TGTGCCAGCAGTTACTTAGGGGGGGGGTATGGCTACACCTTC. Amino acid sequence: CASSYLGGGYGYTF.